The table lists the clone carrying this T cell receptor (beta chain) with a few counts. Its antigen is not known. V was cut by 2 bases and J by 2 bases, with 14 bases left in between. The germline V gene encodes CDR1 LGHNT and CDR2 FRNRAP. This CDR3 is built from 16 residues. The sample belongs to a study of cytomegalovirus exposure and HLA in healthy donors. Across the whole study: Membership in the Caucasian-associated ancestry cluster was found for 75% to 85% of 398 genotyped donors.

The PCR had 60 Vbeta and 13 Jbeta primers. This table comes from immunoSEQ multiplex PCR, and its TCRdb copy is limited to in-frame clones, with some not included. The table records about 140,000 clones, roughly 80% of them present only once. Study results and limitations: Later on, analysis showed that most CMV-associated TCR beta chains appeared to be HLA-restricted.

The V call is TRBV12-5, the J call TRBJ2-3; D may be TRBD2 (6 bases). Sequencing was carried out using PBMCs. This clonotype was sampled from a woman aged 50 to 60 in good health and CMV-seropositive. This CDR3 is CASGLITGLYTDTQYF. The CDR3 DNA follows: TGTGCTAGTGGTTTGATAACGGGACTGTACACAGATACGCAGTATTTT. The full variable domain, with the rest looked up from reference TRBV12-5 and TRBJ2-3, is DARVTQTPRHKVTEMGQEVTMRCQPILGHNTVFWYRQTMMQGLELLAYFRNRAPLDDSGMPKDRFSAEMPDATLATLKIQPSEPRDSAVYFCASGLITGLYTDTQYFGPGTRLTVL.